Each of the 5 T cell receptor beta chains below was sequenced from the same sample in a study of shared clonotypes between healthy human individuals. Measured with immunoSEQ multiplex PCR; TCRdb has only the in-frame clones, and not every one. The table records over 1.4 million clones, 96% of them present only once. Material: naive CD4+ T cells sorted from blood. Subset described: CD45RA+ positively selected. The source of these receptors is a man aged 25-45 years in good health.

This clone appeared once. The gene calls are TRBV28 and TRBJ1-4, with D possibly TRBD1 on 6 matching bases. Germline loops: CDR1 MDHEN, CDR2 SYDVKM. This CDR3 has 13 amino acids. V was clipped by 6 bases and J by 2 bases, with 7 bases between them. This chain's CDR3 is CASSRGTNEKLFF. CDR3 DNA: TGTGCCAGCAGCAGGGGTACTAATGAAAAACTGTTTTTT.

The chain carries TRBV9 and TRBJ2-1, with 10 bases lining up with TRBD1. Germline V gene sequence: CDR1 SGDLS, CDR2 YYNGEE. The CDR3 consists of 19 residues. V shed 7 bases and J 9 bases; nucleotides not matched to a gene: 25. The CDR3 loop reads CASHKGATAGTGELGEQFF. The DNA of the CDR3 is TGTGCCAGCCACAAGGGAGCGACCGCCGGGACAGGGGAGTTAGGTGAGCAGTTCTTC.

V usage is TRBV4-1 and J usage is TRBJ2-7; 8 positions agree with TRBD1. The CDR3 is 20 amino acids. Germline CDR1 reads MGHRA; CDR2 reads YSYEKL. V trimming: 5 bases; J trimming: 0 bases; junction bases outside the gene matches: 21. The CDR3 bases are TGCGCCAGCAGCTACTGTCCGGACAGGGATATCCACCAAAACTCCTACGAGCAGTACTTC. Residues: CASSYCPDRDIHQNSYEQYF.

The V call is TRBV7-2, the J call TRBJ2-1; 10 nucleotides agree with TRBD1. The CDR3 runs 16 residues. V lost 0 bases and J lost 5; bases outside the gene matches: 4. Looked up from germline, CDR1 is SGHTA and CDR2 is FQGNSA. CDR3: CASSLAVTGGHNEQFF. The DNA of the CDR3 is TGTGCCAGCAGCTTAGCGGTGACAGGGGGCCACAATGAGCAGTTCTTC. Together with reference TRBV7-2 and TRBJ2-1, the CDR3 gives the full variable domain: GAGVSQSPSNKVTEKGKDVELRCDPISGHTALYWYRQSLGQGLEFLIYFQGNSAPDKSGLPSDRFSAERTGGSVSTLTIQRTQQEDSAVYLCASSLAVTGGHNEQFFGPGTRLTVL.

V and J are TRBV7-3 and TRBJ2-1; 7 nucleotides match TRBD2. Unmatched junction bases numbered 9, after V lost 4 bases and J lost 6 bases. Germline V gene data show CDR1 as SGHTA and CDR2 as FQGTGA. This CDR3 spans 15 amino acids. The CDR3 DNA is TGTGCCAGCAGCTCGACGCGGGAGTCATTCAATGAGCAGTTCTTC. It yields the protein CASSSTRESFNEQFF.